The rows below give T cell receptor beta chains drawn from one sample of a study of blood T cell repertoires in COVID-19. Generated by immunoSEQ multiplex PCR, the TCRdb table keeps only in-frame clones and is missing some. Among some 83,000 clones listed, approximately 90% were seen once. Sequenced: peripheral blood. These receptors were obtained from a woman over 75 with active or convalescent COVID-19. The CDR3 runs from the conserved cysteine through the conserved F or W. A D gene is named only where the DNA matches it firmly.

V gene	D gene	J gene	CDR3 protein
TRBV5-1	TRBD1	TRBJ1-1	CASSPTGVNTEAFF
TRBV7-9	.	TRBJ2-1	CASTRGSYNEQFF
TRBV2	TRBD2	TRBJ2-1	CASRIAGKTNEQFF
TRBV24-1	.	TRBJ1-4	CATSDLHGGEKLFF
TRBV24-1	.	TRBJ1-3	CATSDPREGSGNTIYF
TRBV5-6	.	TRBJ2-1	CASSWDITYNEQFF
TRBV19	.	TRBJ1-1	CASSIPLSRKMNTEAFF
TRBV7-8	TRBD1	TRBJ1-6	CASSSDRWGSPLHF
TRBV11-3	TRBD2	TRBJ2-1	CASSSPGTSYNEQFF
TRBV6-2/TRBV6-3	TRBD1	TRBJ1-1	CASSLQGGTEAFF
TRBV7-9	.	TRBJ2-7	CASSLHGSGGDEQYF
TRBV4-1	.	TRBJ2-3	CASSQEPRDPDTQYF
TRBV5-1	TRBD1	TRBJ2-7	CASSPGQGAYEQYF
TRBV7-2	.	TRBJ2-4	CASSELSGRNIQYF
TRBV10-2	TRBD1	TRBJ1-4	CASRGTGGGINEKLFF
TRBV2	.	TRBJ2-2	CASTEGRTRELFF
TRBV7-9	TRBD1	TRBJ1-2	CASRQGGARYGYTF
TRBV7-9	.	TRBJ2-5	CASSRSATRGETQYF
TRBV7-9	.	TRBJ1-4	CASSPPGKATNEKLFF
TRBV28	.	TRBJ1-4	CATRTGEEKLFF
TRBV30	TRBD2	TRBJ2-7	CAWRRLAGGPSYEQYF
TRBV14	.	TRBJ2-5	CASSQGWGHRQETQYF
TRBV5-4	.	TRBJ1-2	CASSLGGGLGGYGYTF
TRBV14	.	TRBJ1-6	CASSQVPGSYNSPLHF
TRBV13	.	TRBJ2-7	CASSFAGPFEQYF
TRBV15	.	TRBJ2-3	CATSRERLTSKTDTQYF
TRBV30	TRBD1	TRBJ1-1	CARRGTALSEAFF
TRBV6-5	.	TRBJ1-2	CASSRPGGGGYGYTF
TRBV27	TRBD2	TRBJ2-3	CASSLSLAGSDTQYF
TRBV25-1	.	TRBJ1-4	CASSELAKTNEKLFF
TRBV10-3	TRBD2	TRBJ2-1	CAISGDGTSGGRSYNEQFF
TRBV5-4	TRBD2	TRBJ2-7	CASSLVSGAPYEQYF
TRBV5-1	TRBD1	TRBJ1-5	CASSLGAGGSNQPQHF
TRBV12-3/TRBV12-4	.	TRBJ1-1	CASSFSRATEAFF
TRBV5-6	TRBD2	TRBJ2-3	CASSFSGRAIDTQYF
TRBV5-6	.	TRBJ1-2	CASSLDISYGYTF